This entry lists 27 T cell receptor beta chains sequenced from one sample in a study of shared clonotypes between healthy human individuals. Repertoires were generated with immunoSEQ multiplex PCR, while TCRdb's copy carries only in-frame clones and drops some. The data show about 2 million clones, about 95% seen once. The naive CD8 subset, CD45RO-negative cells positively selected for CCR7, excluded terminally differentiated effector memory CD45RA+ cells. The sample was naive CD8+ T cells sorted from blood. Receptor source: a man aged 18 to 30 in good health.

The rearrangement links TRBV27 to TRBJ1-1; maybe TRBD1 (5 bases). Trimming removed 0 bases from V and 4 bases from J, with 15 bases in between. CDR3 length: 16 residues. The germline V gene has CDR1 MNHEY and CDR2 SMNVEV (reference sequence). The CDR3 DNA reads as TGTGCCAGCAGTTTATCCTACGGGACCATCTCCACTGAAGCTTTCTTT. Protein: CASSLSYGTISTEAFF.

The chain employs TRBV27 and TRBJ2-7, with D uncertain. V was trimmed by 3 bases and J by 6 bases, leaving 12 bases between them. Germline V CDR1 and CDR2: MNHEY, SMNVEV (reference sequence). The length of the CDR3 is 13 residues. The CDR3 spells CASSFSVIGEQYF. The CDR3 nucleotides read TGTGCCAGCAGTTTTTCGGTAATTGGCGAGCAGTACTTC.

The CDR3 DNA reads as TGCGCCAGCAGCTTCTGGGGAGGGGGCGATTCACCCCTCCACTTT. The encoded protein is CASSFWGGGDSPLHF. V usage is TRBV5-1 and J usage is TRBJ1-6; 7 bases are shared with TRBD1. Losses at the gene ends were 2 bases for V and 8 bases for J; bases not matched to a gene: 7. The CDR3 has 15 residues. The V gene's germline CDR1 is SGHRS and CDR2 YFSETQ.

As concerns this clone: The same CDR3 is also encoded by other DNA sequences in this sample. CDR3 sequence reads: CASSLGQGDQPQHF. In DNA, the CDR3 is TGTGCCAGCAGCCTCGGACAGGGCGATCAGCCCCAGCATTTT. This chain connects TRBV27 to TRBJ1-5; 8 bases align to TRBD1. Trimming at V came to 6 bases and at J to 5 bases, leaving 6 bases not matched to a gene. CDR3 length: 14 residues. From germline, CDR1 is MNHEY and CDR2 SMNVEV (reference sequence).

This chain's CDR3 is CASSLEGWGDSNYGYTF. In DNA, the CDR3 is TGTGCCAGCAGCTTAGAGGGATGGGGGGACAGTAACTATGGCTACACCTTC. The chain recombines TRBV7-9 with TRBJ1-2, with 7 nucleotides matching TRBD1. Germline V gives CDR1 SEHNR, CDR2 FQNEAQ (reference sequence). The V segment lost 1 base and the J segment 1 base; nucleotides outside the gene matches: 9. This CDR3 has 17 residues.

The rearrangement links TRBV4-3 to TRBJ2-4, with D possibly matching TRBD1 (6 bases). Trimming took off 3 bases at V and 3 bases at J, with 12 bases between the two ends. Germline V gene sequence: CDR1 LGHNA, CDR2 YSLEER. The CDR3 contains 15 residues. CDR3 region: CASSHSRDNKNIQYF. CDR3 DNA sequence: TGCGCCAGCAGCCATTCCCGGGACAACAAAAACATTCAGTACTTC.

The chain couples TRBV11-2 to TRBJ2-7; 14 bases fit TRBD2. The germline CDR1 and CDR2 sequences are SGHAT and FQNNGV. V lost 4 bases to trimming and J lost 0 bases; unmatched junction nucleotides: 5. CDR3 length: 17 residues. In DNA form, the CDR3 reads TGTGCCAGCAGCTCGGGACTAGCGGGGGAGCCCTCCTACGAGCAGTACTTC. Translating it yields CASSSGLAGEPSYEQYF.

With respect to this clone: This specimen includes other DNA sequences encoding the same CDR3. The chain couples TRBV5-1 to TRBJ2-7, with no clear D. This CDR3 comprises 13 residues. Germline V CDR1 and CDR2: SGHRS, YFSETQ. V lost 2 bases, J lost 1 base, and 7 bases lay in between. CDR3 loop: CASSFSVSYEQYF. The CDR3 nucleotides read TGCGCCAGCAGCTTTTCAGTTTCCTACGAGCAGTACTTC.

Comments on this clone: Other DNA sequences in this specimen translate into the identical CDR3. The V call is TRBV2, the J call TRBJ2-5; no definite D call. In germline, CDR1 is SNHLY, CDR2 FYNNEI. The CDR3 is made up of 13 amino acids. V gave up 3 bases and J gave up 2 bases, with 7 bases separating them. CDR3 nucleotide sequence: TGTGCCAGCAGTGATCTTAGTCAAGAGACCCAGTACTTC. Translated: CASSDLSQETQYF.

CDR3 in amino acids: CASSLGGSDSPLHF. The DNA of the CDR3 is TGTGCCAGCAGTCTCGGGGGGTCGGATTCACCCCTCCACTTT. The chain uses TRBV6-6 and TRBJ1-6; weak D call: TRBD1 (5 bases). The CDR3 length is 14 residues. V lost 5 bases, J lost 8 bases, and 13 bases lay in between. CDR1 is MNHNY, CDR2 SVGAGI, per germline (reference sequence).

The chain carries TRBV27 and TRBJ2-2; D may be TRBD1 (5 bases). This CDR3 region has 14 residues. CDR1 and CDR2 from the germline V gene are MNHEY and SMNVEV (reference sequence). V was cut by 1 base and J by 6 bases, with 9 bases left in between. The CDR3 protein is CASSLLQGPGELFF. CDR3 DNA sequence: TGTGCCAGCAGTTTATTGCAGGGTCCCGGGGAGCTGTTTTTT.

The chain employs TRBV25-1 and TRBJ2-1; D unclear. Trimming left V 1 base short and J 0 bases short, with 13 bases between. Germline V CDR1 and CDR2: MGHDK, SYGVNS. The CDR3 covers 17 residues. CDR3: CASSELVGTDSYNEQFF. DNA for the CDR3: TGTGCCAGCAGTGAATTAGTGGGAACAGACTCCTACAATGAGCAGTTCTTC.

V and J are TRBV11-2 and TRBJ1-3, with TRBD1 as a possible D gene (5 bases). Germline CDR1 reads SGHAT; CDR2 reads FQNNGV. The CDR3 covers 17 residues. Trimming shortened V by 5 bases and J by 0 bases, and 17 bases separated the two germline ends. The CDR3 spells CASSAYLGRLSGNTIYF. In DNA, the CDR3 is TGTGCCAGCAGCGCGTATCTGGGACGGCTCTCTGGAAACACCATATATTTT.

The chain couples TRBV7-9 to TRBJ2-1, with 8 bases that match TRBD2. Per germline, CDR1 SEHNR and CDR2 FQNEAQ (reference sequence). This CDR3 contains 13 residues. The V segment lost 3 bases and the J segment 9 bases; nucleotides outside the gene matches: 4. The CDR3 sequence is CASSFPLAGEQFF. The CDR3 nucleotides read TGTGCCAGCAGCTTCCCTCTAGCGGGTGAGCAGTTCTTC.

The chain employs TRBV7-6 and TRBJ2-5; the match to TRBD2 covers 14 bases. The trim removed 5 bases at V and 4 bases at J, leaving 24 bases unmatched. The CDR3 consists of 22 residues. Germline assignment: CDR1 SGHVS and CDR2 FNYEAQ. The CDR3 DNA sequence: TGTGCCAGCAGCCTCGGGACACTTATCAAGACTAGCGGGGGGGCCGTCAGAGAGACCCAGTACTTC. Amino acid sequence: CASSLGTLIKTSGGAVRETQYF.

With regard to this clone: Within the sample, other DNA sequences also encode this same CDR3. CDR3 sequence reads: CASSLRGDTQYF. Written as DNA, the CDR3 is TGTGCCAGCAGTTTACGGGGGGATACGCAGTATTTT. This sequence joins TRBV28 and TRBJ2-3; tentative D call: TRBD2 (6 bases). The CDR3 covers 12 residues. Germline V gene sequence: CDR1 MDHEN, CDR2 SYDVKM. V lost 2 bases and J 6 bases, leaving 6 bases between the germline ends.

This chain uses TRBV4-1 with TRBJ1-4; TRBD1 might be the D (5 bases). The CDR3 runs to 19 residues. Germline V CDR1 and CDR2: MGHRA, YSYEKL. Trimming cost V 1 base and J 8 bases, with 26 bases left between them. CDR3 sequence (DNA): TGCGCCAGCAGCCAAGGACCCCGGGTAATAGGGGAAGGAGACGAAAAACTGTTTTTT. Protein sequence: CASSQGPRVIGEGDEKLFF.

The chain uses TRBV4-1 and TRBJ2-7; D might be TRBD1 (6 bases). This CDR3 has 14 residues. Germline V gene lookup returns CDR1 MGHRA and CDR2 YSYEKL. V lost 3 bases and J lost 5, with 14 bases in between. Here the CDR3 reads CASSHPVPGDEQYF. The CDR3 DNA reads TGCGCCAGCAGCCATCCGGTCCCAGGGGACGAGCAGTACTTC.

This chain joins TRBV9 and TRBJ2-1; a weak D match, TRBD1 (5 bases). There are 15 residues in the CDR3. Germline V gene data show CDR1 as SGDLS and CDR2 as YYNGEE. V lost 4 bases to trimming and J lost 1 base, with 12 bases between them. DNA for the CDR3: TGTGCCAGCAGCCCGGACACCGGATCCTACAATGAGCAGTTCTTC. Its translation: CASSPDTGSYNEQFF. The variable domain in full, completed from reference TRBV9 and TRBJ2-1, reads DSGVTQTPKHLITATGQRVTLRCSPRSGDLSVYWYQQSLDQGLQFLIQYYNGEERAKGNILERFSAQQFPDLHSELNLSSLELGDSALYFCASSPDTGSYNEQFFGPGTRLTVL.

The chain couples TRBV28 to TRBJ2-7, with TRBD1 matching 8 bases. This CDR3 has 14 amino acids. V lost 4 bases to trimming and J lost 5 bases; unmatched junction nucleotides: 7. Germline CDR1 and CDR2: MDHEN and SYDVKM. The CDR3 nucleotides are TGTGCCAGCAGTTCGAGCAGGGGGCCAGACGAGCAGTACTTC. It is translated as CASSSSRGPDEQYF. Variable domain in full (rest from reference TRBV28 and TRBJ2-7): DVKVTQSSRYLVKRTGEKVFLECVQDMDHENMFWYRQDPGLGLRLIYFSYDVKMKEKGDIPEGYSVSREKKERFSLILESASTNQTSMYLCASSSSRGPDEQYFGPGTRLTVT.

This chain uses TRBV5-6 with TRBJ2-1; possibly TRBD2 for D (5 bases). Per germline, CDR1 SGHDT and CDR2 YYEEEE. V was trimmed by 0 bases and J by 6 bases, leaving 7 bases between them. The length of the CDR3 is 13 residues. The CDR3 nucleotides read TGTGCCAGCAGCTTGGTGCTAGCCAATGAGCAGTTCTTC. It yields the protein CASSLVLANEQFF.

The V and J genes are TRBV6-5 and TRBJ2-7; 7 nucleotides align to TRBD1. This CDR3 comprises 14 residues. The V gene end was trimmed by 6 bases and the J gene end by 0 bases; junction bases not matched to a gene: 5. CDR1 is MNHEY, CDR2 SVGAGI, per germline. The CDR3 nucleotides are TGTGCCAGCAGGGTCAGGGGGAGCTCCTACGAGCAGTACTTC. Amino acid sequence: CASRVRGSSYEQYF.

A single count supports this clone. The V call is TRBV27, the J call TRBJ2-1, with 9 positions matching TRBD1. The CDR3 consists of 13 residues. From germline, CDR1 is MNHEY and CDR2 SMNVEV (reference sequence). V shed 3 bases, J shed 9 bases, and the junction held 3 bases outside the gene matches. CDR3 amino acids: CASSLGQGIEQFF. The CDR3 DNA follows: TGTGCCAGCAGTTTGGGACAGGGCATTGAGCAGTTCTTC.

The V and J genes are TRBV4-3 and TRBJ2-3; D is uncertain. Between the trimmed V and J ends, which lost 1 base and 6 bases, there was a span of 5 bases. This CDR3 has 12 residues. CDR1 is LGHNA and CDR2 is YSLEER in the germline V gene. CDR3 region: CASSQAEDTQYF. The CDR3 DNA reads as TGCGCCAGCAGCCAAGCTGAGGATACGCAGTATTTT.

Turning to this clone: This CDR3 is also generated by other DNA sequences in the sample. The chain combines TRBV19 with TRBJ1-5; D unclear. Germline CDR1 and CDR2: LNHDA and SQIVND (reference sequence). CDR3 size: 14 residues. Trimming left V 2 bases short and J 0 bases short, with 5 bases between. CDR3 nucleotide sequence: TGTGCCAGTAGTATACGTGATAGCAATCAGCCCCAGCATTTT. It specifies CASSIRDSNQPQHF.

This clone was counted once. V usage is TRBV28 and J usage is TRBJ2-5; D is possibly TRBD2 (6 bases). The length of the CDR3 is 17 residues. With 5 bases removed from V and 1 base from J, the gap between germline ends came to 20 bases. Germline lookup yields CDR1 MDHEN and CDR2 SYDVKM. The CDR3 here is CASSPLLEGPPQETQYF. Here the CDR3 DNA reads TGTGCCAGCAGTCCCCTCCTGGAGGGGCCACCCCAAGAGACCCAGTACTTC.

This chain links TRBV9 with TRBJ1-1; D unresolved. Trimming cost V 0 bases and J 1 base, with 10 bases left between them. The CDR3 runs 15 residues. Looked up from germline, CDR1 is SGDLS and CDR2 is YYNGEE. The CDR3 spells CASSVGGNGNTEAFF. CDR3 bases: TGTGCCAGCAGCGTAGGAGGGAATGGGAACACTGAAGCTTTCTTT.